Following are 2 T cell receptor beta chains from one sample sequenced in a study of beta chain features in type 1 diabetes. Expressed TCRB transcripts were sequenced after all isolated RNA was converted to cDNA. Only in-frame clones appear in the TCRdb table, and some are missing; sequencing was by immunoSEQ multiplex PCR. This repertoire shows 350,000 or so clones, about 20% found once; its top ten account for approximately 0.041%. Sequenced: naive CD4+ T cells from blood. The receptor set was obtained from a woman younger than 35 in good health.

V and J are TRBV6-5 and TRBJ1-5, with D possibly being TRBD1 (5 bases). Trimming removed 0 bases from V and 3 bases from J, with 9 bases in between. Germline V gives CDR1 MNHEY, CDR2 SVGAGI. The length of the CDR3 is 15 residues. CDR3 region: CASSYSGLLNQPQHF. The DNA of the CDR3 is TGTGCCAGCAGTTACTCGGGACTTCTCAATCAGCCCCAGCATTTT.

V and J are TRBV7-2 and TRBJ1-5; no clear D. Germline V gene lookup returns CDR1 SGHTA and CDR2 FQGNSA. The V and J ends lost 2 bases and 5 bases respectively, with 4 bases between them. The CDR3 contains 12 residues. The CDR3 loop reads CASSLRDQPQHF. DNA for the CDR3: TGTGCCAGCAGCTTAAGAGATCAGCCCCAGCATTTT.